This T cell receptor (beta chain) came from a study of blood T cell repertoires in COVID-19. Original handling: Amplification of reference gene primers was used by the study to estimate nucleated cell counts. Data came from immunoSEQ multiplex PCR; TCRdb stores just in-frame clones and leaves some out. V, J and clone size are those of that table, while D and trimming were read from the DNA. The table shows about 220,000 clones, with roughly 80% occurring only once. Trimming took off 1 base at V and 0 bases at J, with 7 bases between the two ends. Germline V CDR1 and CDR2: LGHNA, YNFKEQ. This CDR3 spans 14 amino acids.

The TCR originated in a man aged 25-45 years with active or convalescent COVID-19. Input material: peripheral blood. The J gene is TRBJ2-7, the V gene TRBV4-2, with D possibly being TRBD2 (5 bases). This CDR3 reads CASSQGLYSYEQYF. CDR3 sequence (DNA): TGTGCCAGCAGCCAAGGACTATACTCCTACGAGCAGTACTTC.